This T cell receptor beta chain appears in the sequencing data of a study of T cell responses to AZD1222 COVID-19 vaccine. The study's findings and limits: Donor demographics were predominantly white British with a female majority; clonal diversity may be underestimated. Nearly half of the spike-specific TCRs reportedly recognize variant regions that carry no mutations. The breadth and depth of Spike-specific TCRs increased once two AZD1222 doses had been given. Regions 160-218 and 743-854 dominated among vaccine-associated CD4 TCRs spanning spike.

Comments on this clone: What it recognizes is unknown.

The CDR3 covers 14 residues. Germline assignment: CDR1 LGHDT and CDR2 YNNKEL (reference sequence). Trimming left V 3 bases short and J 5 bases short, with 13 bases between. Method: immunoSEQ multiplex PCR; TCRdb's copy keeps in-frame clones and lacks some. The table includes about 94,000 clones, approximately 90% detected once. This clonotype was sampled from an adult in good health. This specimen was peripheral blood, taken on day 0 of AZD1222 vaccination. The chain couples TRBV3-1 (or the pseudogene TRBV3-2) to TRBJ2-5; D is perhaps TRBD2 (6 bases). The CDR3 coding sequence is TGTGCCAGCAGCCAGGTGCGCGGGACTGAGACCCAGTACTTC. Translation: CASSQVRGTETQYF.